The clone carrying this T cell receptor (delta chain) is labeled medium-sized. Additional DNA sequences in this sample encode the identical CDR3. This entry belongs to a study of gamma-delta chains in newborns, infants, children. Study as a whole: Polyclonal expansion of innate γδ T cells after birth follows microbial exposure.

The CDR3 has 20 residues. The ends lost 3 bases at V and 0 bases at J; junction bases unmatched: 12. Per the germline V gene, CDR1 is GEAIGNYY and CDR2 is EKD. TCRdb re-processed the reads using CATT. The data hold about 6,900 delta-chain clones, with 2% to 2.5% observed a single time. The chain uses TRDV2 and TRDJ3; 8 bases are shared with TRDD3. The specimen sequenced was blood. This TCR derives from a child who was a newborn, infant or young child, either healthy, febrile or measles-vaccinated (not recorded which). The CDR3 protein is CACDRLYWGASSWDTRQMFF. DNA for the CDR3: TGTGCCTGTGACCGACTTTACTGGGGGGCAAGCTCCTGGGACACCCGACAGATGTTTTTC.